These 7 T cell receptor beta chains were all obtained from the same sample, sequenced in a study of technical replicates of blood from a few donors. TCRdb keeps only in-frame clones here, not all; method: immunoSEQ multiplex PCR. Among around 92,000 clones listed, 95% were seen once. The sample taken for sequencing was T cells isolated from PBMCs. Every receptor here comes from a human donor in good health.

This chain links TRBV2 with TRBJ2-2; 9 bases are shared with TRBD1. Per the germline V gene, CDR1 is SNHLY and CDR2 is FYNNEI. Losses at the gene ends were 7 bases for V and 4 bases for J; bases not matched to a gene: 7. The CDR3 length is 15 residues. Here the CDR3 reads CASKGDRGITGELFF. CDR3 in DNA: TGTGCCAGCAAAGGCGACAGGGGGATCACCGGGGAGCTGTTTTTT.

The chain carries TRBV9 and TRBJ2-1, with TRBD2 identical over 13 bases. The CDR3 length is 17 residues. The germline CDR1 and CDR2 sequences are SGDLS and YYNGEE. The V gene end was trimmed by 4 bases and the J gene end by 5 bases; junction bases not matched to a gene: 9. The CDR3 DNA sequence: TGTGCCAGCAGCCCCCCCTTCGGACTAGCGGGGGACAATGAGCAGTTCTTC. It is translated as CASSPPFGLAGDNEQFF.

This clone was observed a single time. CDR3 sequence reads: CASSLVSSNTEAFF. The CDR3, as DNA: TGCGCCAGCAGCTTGGTATCTTCGAACACTGAAGCTTTCTTT. V is TRBV5-1 and J is TRBJ1-1; D is ambiguous. V shed 0 bases and J shed 1 base, with 7 bases lying between them. The germline V gene encodes CDR1 SGHRS and CDR2 YFSETQ. There are 14 residues in the CDR3.

The chain recombines TRBV11-3 with TRBJ2-7, with D perhaps TRBD2 (5 bases). The CDR3 runs to 15 residues. The V gene's germline CDR1 is SGHNT and CDR2 YENEEA. The V end was cut by 3 bases, the J end by 0 bases, with 12 bases between. The CDR3 is CASSFLGRFSYEQYF. The DNA for the CDR3 is TGTGCCAGCAGCTTCTTGGGGAGATTCTCCTACGAGCAGTACTTC.

The V gene is TRBV7-6, the J gene TRBJ1-6; TRBD1 aligns across 8 bases. Germline assignment: CDR1 SGHVS and CDR2 FNYEAQ. CDR3 length: 13 residues. Germline trimming cut 6 bases from V and 7 bases from J; bases unmatched to any gene: 2. CDR3 in amino acids: CASRRQGNSPLHF. The DNA of the CDR3 is TGTGCCAGCAGGAGACAGGGGAATTCACCCCTCCACTTT.

The V call is TRBV2, the J call TRBJ2-7; 10 bases fit TRBD1. The CDR3 extends over 14 amino acids. CDR1 SNHLY and CDR2 FYNNEI come from the germline V gene. The trim removed 6 bases at V and 3 bases at J, leaving 5 bases unmatched. CDR3 amino acids: CASSGQGVLYEQYF. The CDR3 DNA sequence: TGTGCCAGCAGCGGACAGGGGGTACTCTACGAGCAGTACTTC.

This chain joins TRBV7-6 and TRBJ2-5, with D possibly TRBD2 on 5 matching bases. Between the trimmed V and J ends, which lost 3 bases and 4 bases, there was a span of 12 bases. The CDR3 totals 14 residues. CDR1 is SGHVS, CDR2 FNYEAQ, per germline. The CDR3 DNA reads TGTGCCAGCAGCTTGAAGGCGGGTCCAGAGACCCAGTACTTC. Translating gives CASSLKAGPETQYF. The full variable domain, completed using reference TRBV7-6 and TRBJ2-5, is GAGVSQSPRYKVTKRGQDVALRCDPISGHVSLYWYRQALGQGPEFLTYFNYEAQQDKSGLPNDRFSAERPEGSISTLTIQRTEQRDSAMYRCASSLKAGPETQYFGPGTRLLVL.